Sequencing of this T cell receptor beta chain was carried out in a study of blood T cell repertoires in COVID-19. The CDR3 runs 14 residues. CDR1 is KGHSH and CDR2 is LQKENI in the germline V gene. The germline V and J ends were trimmed by 2 bases and 4 bases, with 10 bases remaining between them. During active infection, Seattle patients enrolled and were then monitored through disease. Per the original methods: Reference gene primer amplification yielded estimated nucleated cell counts. TCRdb's table, derived via immunoSEQ multiplex PCR, lists solely in-frame clones and lacks some. The D gene and trimming were derived from the DNA, and the V and J assignments and clone size from that table. The sample lists 140,000 or so clones, around 90% occurring once.

The chain carries TRBV18 and TRBJ2-3; no clear D gene. This sequence originates from a human donor with COVID-19, enrolled during active disease. The donor label of this sample is uncertain. The sequenced sample was peripheral blood. CDR3 amino acids: CASSPGLGSDTQYF. CDR3 nucleotides: TGTGCCAGCTCACCAGGGCTTGGCTCAGATACGCAGTATTTT.